Listed below are T cell receptor beta chains from one sample, sequenced in a study of shared clonotypes between healthy human individuals. Here immunoSEQ multiplex PCR was the method, and the copy in TCRdb shows in-frame clones only, minus some. The data show approximately 2.3 million clones, just over 90% seen once. The material sequenced was naive CD4+ T cells from PBMCs. The receptors originated from a man aged 18 to 30 in good health. Some clones in this sample may be carry-over from other donors' samples. The CDR3 runs from the conserved cysteine through the conserved F or W. The D gene is left open where the match is weak. The listing skips clone size in some rows; elsewhere it reads once, few, many or a size class.

-	TRBJ2-5	-	TRBV5-1	TGCGCCAGCAGCTTGGAGTCCGAGACCCAGTACTTC	CASSLESETQYF
TRBD1	TRBJ1-1	-	TRBV6-1	TGTGCCAGCAGTGGAGCAGGGGGCGTCACTGAAGCTTTCTTT	CASSGAGGVTEAFF
-	TRBJ2-1	-	TRBV5-4	TGTGCCAGCAGCTTGGAAGGCGGCAGCTCCTACAATGAGCAGTTCTTC	CASSLEGGSSYNEQFF
TRBD1	TRBJ1-1	-	TRBV7-3	TGTGCCAGCAGCTTGGACAGGGCTGATGAAGCTTTCTTT	CASSLDRADEAFF
-	TRBJ2-5	-	TRBV30	TGTGCCTCGACCCGGGGTAGCGGAGAGACCCAGTACTTC	CASTRGSGETQYF
TRBD1	TRBJ2-7	-	TRBV6-1	TGTGCCAGCAGTGAGGCCGGGACAGGGCTCCACGAGCAGTACTTC	CASSEAGTGLHEQYF
TRBD2	TRBJ2-7	-	TRBV7-2	TGTGCCAGCAGCTTATCCGGGAGGGGCTACGAGCAGTACTTC	CASSLSGRGYEQYF
TRBD1	TRBJ2-7	-	TRBV27	TGTGCCAGCAGTTTGAACAGGGGGACCGAGCAGTACTTC	CASSLNRGTEQYF
TRBD2	TRBJ2-7	-	TRBV2	TGTGCCAGCACTGGAGCGGGGGGGGGTCCCCAAAACTTC	CASTGAGGGPQNF
TRBD2	TRBJ2-5	-	TRBV4-1	TGCGCCAGCAGCCAAGGGACTAGCGGGTCCCCGGGACAAGAGACCCAGTACTTC	CASSQGTSGSPGQETQYF
-	TRBJ2-7	-	TRBV4-1	TGCGCCAGCAGCCAAGATCGTGGACGGTACTACGAGCAGTACTTC	CASSQDRGRYYEQYF
-	TRBJ1-1	-	TRBV7-9	TGTGCCAGCAGCTCTGACAGTTCCGAAGCTTTCTTT	CASSSDSSEAFF
-	TRBJ2-3	-	TRBV11-2	TGTGCCAGCAGCTTAGTTGTCGGTAGCACAGATACGCAGTATTTT	CASSLVVGSTDTQYF
-	TRBJ1-2	-	TRBV19	TGTGCCAGTAGTAACCGGACAAGGGGGTATGGCTACACCTTC	CASSNRTRGYGYTF
-	TRBJ1-4	-	TRBV28	TGTGCCAGCGGAAGGACAGCCACAACTAATGAAAAACTGTTTTTT	CASGRTATTNEKLFF
TRBD1	TRBJ2-1	-	TRBV10-1	TGCGCCAGCCGGACAGGGAATGTGAGCAATGAGCAGTTCTTC	CASRTGNVSNEQFF
TRBD1	TRBJ1-3	-	TRBV7-2	TGTGCCAGCAGCTTAGCCCCGGGACAGGGAGGAGGCACCATATATTTT	CASSLAPGQGGGTIYF
TRBD2	TRBJ2-7	-	TRBV6-5	TGTGCCAGCAGCCGGACTAGCCCGGCCTACGAGCAGTACTTC	CASSRTSPAYEQYF
-	TRBJ2-5	-	TRBV29-1	TGCAGCGTTGCGCACCAAGAGACCCAGTACTTC	CSVAHQETQYF
-	TRBJ2-7	-	TRBV6-1	TGTGCCAGCAGGGTAGCCCACGAGCAGTACTTC	CASRVAHEQYF
-	TRBJ2-7	-	TRBV5-6	TGTGCCAGCAGCTTATCGGGACGGCCACGGGAGGAGCAGTACTTC	CASSLSGRPREEQYF
-	TRBJ2-7	-	TRBV7-2	TGTGCCAGCAAACCTGGGGCGGACTACGAGCAGTACTTC	CASKPGADYEQYF
TRBD1	TRBJ2-2	once	TRBV4-1	TGCGCCAGCAGCCAACTTGACAGGGCCGCGAACACCGGGGAGCTGTTTTTT	CASSQLDRAANTGELFF
TRBD1	TRBJ1-2	-	TRBV10-3	TGTGCCATCAGTGTAGGGGGCAGAAGTGGCTATGGCTACACCTTC	CAISVGGRSGYGYTF
-	TRBJ1-1	few	TRBV5-1	TGCGCCAGCAGCTTGACGGTGAACACTGAAGCTTTCTTT	CASSLTVNTEAFF
-	TRBJ2-7	-	TRBV4-1	TGCGCCAGCAGCCAAGGGACGGCACACAGCTCCTACGAGCAGTACTTC	CASSQGTAHSSYEQYF
-	TRBJ2-2	-	TRBV5-8	TGTGCCAGCAGCCCAGGGCGGGTCGGGGAGCTGTTTTTT	CASSPGRVGELFF
-	TRBJ2-7	-	TRBV9	TGTGCCAGCAGCGGAGGTCAGTTGGACAGCGAGCAGTACTTC	CASSGGQLDSEQYF
TRBD1	TRBJ2-7	-	TRBV4-1	TGCGCCAGCAGCCTCCAGGCGGGACAGGGCTACGAGCAGTACTTC	CASSLQAGQGYEQYF
TRBD1	TRBJ2-6	-	TRBV5-4	TGTGCCAGCAGGCGGACAGGGACCGGGGCCAACGTCCTGACTTTC	CASRRTGTGANVLTF
-	TRBJ2-1	-	TRBV7-8	TGTGCCAGCAGCTTACGAGGACTTAAGAACAATGAGCAGTTCTTC	CASSLRGLKNNEQFF
-	TRBJ2-5	-	TRBV6-5	TGTGCCAGCAGAGCCACAGGGAGTGCCTTCGAGACCCAGTACTTC	CASRATGSAFETQYF
TRBD1	TRBJ1-4	-	TRBV18	TGTGCCAGCTCACGGTGGACAGGGGTAAACAATGAAAAACTGTTTTTT	CASSRWTGVNNEKLFF
-	TRBJ1-6	-	TRBV4-3	TGCGCCAGCAGCCAAGACAGTCAAACACCCCTCCACTTT	CASSQDSQTPLHF
-	TRBJ2-5	-	TRBV6-5	TGTGCCAGCAGAGAGACAGTTCGGGAGACCCAGTACTTC	CASRETVRETQYF
TRBD2	TRBJ2-5	-	TRBV12-5	TGTGCTAGTGCATCTAGCGGTTCGGAGACCCAGTACTTC	CASASSGSETQYF
TRBD1	TRBJ2-7	-	TRBV5-1	TGCGCCAGCAGCCGGGAAGGGACAGTTCTCTACGAGCAGTACTTC	CASSREGTVLYEQYF
-	TRBJ1-6	once	TRBV28	TGTGCCAGCAGTTCCCCCGCCACACCCCTCCACTTT	CASSSPATPLHF
-	TRBJ1-2	-	TRBV2	TGTGCCAGCGTTTTTGTTGAGGGTAATGGCTACACCTTC	CASVFVEGNGYTF